These 18 T cell receptor beta chains came from one sample sequenced in a study of shared clonotypes between healthy human individuals (dated by TCRdb to about 2020). Library preparation employed the immunoSEQ multiplex PCR assay. The table comes from immuneACCESS by way of TCRdb, which keeps in-frame sequences with V and J called. Part of the clones is missing from these tables; in studies checked, under half for an unresolved V gene and the rest for unknown reasons. This sample holds hundreds of thousands of clones; around 78% were observed only once. Of the sample, about 11% is held by the ten largest clones. The sequenced sample consisted of PBMCs. Receptor source: a woman in her thirties or forties in good health. Some clones in this sample may be carry-over from other donors' samples.

CDR3: CASGTSGNYNEQFF. DNA for the CDR3: TGTGCCAGTGGGACTAGCGGGAATTACAATGAGCAGTTCTTC. The J gene is TRBJ2-1, the V gene TRBV28; TRBD2 matches 13 bases. V lost 9 bases to trimming and J lost 4 bases; unmatched junction nucleotides: 3. This CDR3 has 14 amino acids. CDR1 MDHEN and CDR2 SYDVKM come from the germline V gene.

This clone was picked up a small number of times. The chain is built from TRBV5-8 and TRBJ1-1; D remains ambiguous. From germline, CDR1 is SGHTS and CDR2 YDEGEE. V lost 4 bases and J lost 0, with 7 bases in between. The CDR3 loop spans 13 amino acids. CDR3 sequence (DNA): TGTGCCAGCAGCACCACGGTGAACACTGAAGCTTTCTTT. Translating gives CASSTTVNTEAFF.

This clone was observed at least ten times. Within the sample, other DNA sequences also encode this same CDR3. The chain combines TRBV6-6 with TRBJ1-1; D unclear. The CDR3 is made up of 13 amino acids. Deletions cut 0 bases from V and 4 bases from J, with 6 bases between. Looked up from germline, CDR1 is MNHNY and CDR2 is SVGAGI (reference sequence). The CDR3 DNA reads TGTGCCAGCAGTTACTCGATAAGCACTGAAGCTTTCTTT. Translation gives CASSYSISTEAFF.

CDR3 coding DNA: TGCGACCCATGGACAGAATACTCCTACGAGCAGTACTTC. The encoded protein is CDPWTEYSYEQYF. The chain employs TRBV10-1 and TRBJ2-7; weak D call: TRBD1 (6 bases). The CDR3 has 13 amino acids. The germline CDR1 and CDR2 sequences are WNHNN and SYGVQD (reference sequence).

This clone was observed a handful of times. The chain joins TRBV11-3 to TRBJ1-1; 9 nucleotides align to TRBD1. The CDR3 runs 13 residues. The V and J ends lost 1 base and 12 bases, in that order; junction bases with no gene match: 6. Per the germline V gene, CDR1 is SGHNT and CDR2 is YENEEA. The CDR3 reads CASSLGTGEFTFF. In DNA, the CDR3 is TGTGCCAGCAGCTTAGGGACAGGGGAGTTCACTTTCTTT.

The chain links TRBV28 to TRBJ1-6, with TRBD1 matching over 7 bases. The germline V gene has CDR1 MDHEN and CDR2 SYDVKM. V shed 7 bases and J 6 bases; nucleotides not matched to a gene: 6. CDR3 length: 14 amino acids. DNA for the CDR3: TGTGCCAGCATCAAGGGGGCGCGTAATTCACCCCTCCACTTT. It is translated as CASIKGARNSPLHF. Full variable domain (outside the CDR3, taken from reference TRBV28 and TRBJ1-6): DVKVTQSSRYLVKRTGEKVFLECVQDMDHENMFWYRQDPGLGLRLIYFSYDVKMKEKGDIPEGYSVSREKKERFSLILESASTNQTSMYLCASIKGARNSPLHFGNGTRLTVT.

V is TRBV7-2 and J is TRBJ2-5; D assignment may be TRBD1 or TRBD2 (5 bases each). Germline CDR1 and CDR2: SGHTA and FQGNSA. V lost 5 bases to trimming and J lost 5 bases, with 15 bases between them. CDR3 size: 14 residues. The CDR3 here is CASSNRDPGETQYF. In DNA, the CDR3 is TGTGCCAGCAGCAACCGGGACCCCGGGGAGACCCAGTACTTC.

V gene TRBV6-1 combines with J gene TRBJ2-4; no clear D. The length of the CDR3 is 15 residues. Germline V gene data show CDR1 as MNHNS and CDR2 as SASEGT. V was cut by 2 bases and J by 2 bases, with 10 bases left in between. The CDR3: CASSESRTSKNIQYF. CDR3 DNA sequence: TGTGCCAGCAGTGAAAGCAGGACGTCCAAAAACATTCAGTACTTC.

This clone showed up many times. The sample contains more than one DNA sequence encoding this CDR3. The chain is built from TRBV30 and TRBJ1-5, with 12 nucleotides matching TRBD1. The germline CDR1 and CDR2 sequences are GTSNPN and SVGIG (reference sequence). V shed 2 bases, J shed 5 bases, and the junction held 10 bases outside the gene matches. The CDR3 is 17 residues long. The CDR3 coding sequence is TGTGCCTGGAGTCACCTGGAAGGGACAGGGGGCCATCAGCCCCAGCATTTT. This sequence encodes CAWSHLEGTGGHQPQHF.

This rearrangement joins TRBV4-1 to TRBJ2-7; 14 bases line up with TRBD2. CDR1 MGHRA and CDR2 YSYEKL come from the germline V gene. Trimming cost V 2 bases and J 6 bases; bases outside gene matches: 3. This CDR3 has 15 amino acids. CDR3 sequence (DNA): TGCGCCAGCAGCCAACGGACTAGCGGGAGGCGCGAGCAGTACTTC. It is translated as CASSQRTSGRREQYF.

This clone was seen a single time. The chain links TRBV7-9 to TRBJ2-5; 7 positions match TRBD2. This CDR3 region has 16 residues. CDR1 and CDR2 (germline): SEHNR, FQNEAQ (reference sequence). The V segment lost 5 bases and the J segment 11 bases; nucleotides outside the gene matches: 20. CDR3 residues: CASSPRGDPRPGEQYF. The CDR3 region has the DNA TGTGCCAGCAGCCCCCGGGGGGACCCCAGGCCGGGGGAGCAGTACTTC. The full variable domain, in which reference TRBV7-9 and TRBJ2-5 provide the parts outside the CDR3, is DTGVSQNPRHKITKRGQNVTFRCDPISEHNRLYWYRQTLGQGPEFLTYFQNEAQLEKSRLLSDRFSAERPKGSFSTLEIQRTEQGDSAMYLCASSPRGDPRPGEQYFGPGTRLLVL.

This clone was counted only a few times. The chain couples TRBV30 to TRBJ1-2; the D is unclear. Germline V gene lookup returns CDR1 GTSNPN and CDR2 SVGIG (reference sequence). Trimming pared 1 base from V and 5 bases from J, leaving 8 bases between. The CDR3 has 12 residues. In DNA form, the CDR3 reads TGTGCCTGGAGTGAGGGTGGTTATGGCTACACCTTC. It is translated as CAWSEGGYGYTF.

The V and J genes are TRBV2 and TRBJ1-4; 9 bases align to TRBD1. CDR1 SNHLY and CDR2 FYNNEI come from the germline V gene. The CDR3 is 12 residues long. Trimming at V came to 4 bases and at J to 15 bases, leaving 6 bases not matched to a gene. In DNA, the CDR3 is TGTGCCAGCAGTGGGCTCCGGGACAGGGTGTTTTTT. This gives the protein CASSGLRDRVFF.

The chain is built from TRBV28 and TRBJ2-6, with 12 bases aligning to TRBD1. Germline V gene data show CDR1 as MDHEN and CDR2 as SYDVKM. V was pared by 6 bases and J by 4 bases, with 7 bases of the junction left unmatched. The CDR3 is 17 amino acids. The CDR3 loop reads CASRPGQGARGANVLTF. The DNA for the CDR3 is TGTGCCAGCAGACCGGGACAGGGGGCGCGGGGGGCCAACGTCCTGACTTTC. The full variable domain, completed using reference TRBV28 and TRBJ2-6, is DVKVTQSSRYLVKRTGEKVFLECVQDMDHENMFWYRQDPGLGLRLIYFSYDVKMKEKGDIPEGYSVSREKKERFSLILESASTNQTSMYLCASRPGQGARGANVLTFGAGSRLTVL.

This clone was detected many times. The J gene is TRBJ2-7, the V gene TRBV5-1; D uncertain. Deletions cut 4 bases from V and 5 bases from J, with 16 bases between. The CDR3 extends over 14 amino acids. Germline loops: CDR1 SGHRS, CDR2 YFSETQ. Written as DNA, the CDR3 is TGCGCCAGCAGCCTACTACCGAACAAAGACGAGCAGTACTTC. Its protein product is CASSLLPNKDEQYF.

The rearrangement links TRBV11-2 to TRBJ1-4, with no clear D. This CDR3 has 16 amino acids. The V gene lost 5 bases and the J gene lost 5 bases, with 18 bases spanning the gap. Germline CDR1 SGHAT, CDR2 FQNNGV. The DNA of the CDR3 is TGTGCCAGCAGCCTACAGTGGCCGGTGACAAATGAAAAACTGTTTTTT. This translates into CASSLQWPVTNEKLFF.

The CDR3 DNA sequence: TGTGCCTGCGAAGCGGCTAACTATGGCTACACCTTC. Translation gives CACEAANYGYTF. The chain couples TRBV28 to TRBJ1-2; D unresolved. Germline V lookup: CDR1 MDHEN, CDR2 SYDVKM. Trimming removed 11 bases at V and 0 bases at J, with 10 bases between. The CDR3 covers 12 residues.

This clone was seen only a few times. The V gene is TRBV30, the J gene TRBJ2-7, with 9 nucleotides matching TRBD2. This CDR3 comprises 13 residues. Germline V lookup: CDR1 GTSNPN, CDR2 SVGIG (reference sequence). Trimming at V came to 0 bases and at J to 10 bases, leaving 7 bases not matched to a gene. DNA of the CDR3: TGTGCCTGGAGTGTGGCTCTAGCGGGACTCCAGTACTTC. Amino acid sequence: CAWSVALAGLQYF.